A single sample is the source of the 31 T cell receptor beta chains below, sequenced in a study of blood T cell repertoires in COVID-19. Assay: immunoSEQ multiplex PCR; the TCRdb copy retains only in-frame clones and omits some. The data contain fewer than 300,000 clones, roughly 92% of them seen just once; the ten biggest clones take up over 2%. The sequencing sample was made of peripheral blood. These receptor sequences come from a woman between 25 and 40 years old with COVID-19, enrolled during active disease.

The rearrangement uses TRBV5-4 and TRBJ2-7; 8 positions match TRBD1. V was clipped by 4 bases and J by 3 bases; unmatched bases: 6. The CDR3 is made up of 14 amino acids. CDR1 and CDR2 (germline): SGHNT, YYREEE (reference sequence). CDR3: CASSPDRAIYEQYF. The CDR3 DNA follows: TGTGCCAGCAGCCCGGACAGGGCCATCTACGAGCAGTACTTC.

The chain links TRBV7-2 to TRBJ1-2, with TRBD1 identical over 9 bases. The CDR3 totals 15 residues. CDR1 and CDR2 (germline): SGHTA, FQGNSA. Trimming cost V 8 bases and J 3 bases; bases outside gene matches: 10. The CDR3, as DNA: TGTGCCAGCGGAATCCGGGACAGGGAAGACTATGGCTACACCTTC. Translated: CASGIRDREDYGYTF.

The sample holds one count of this clone. The rearrangement joins TRBV5-1 to TRBJ1-1; 7 bases map to TRBD1. V lost 4 bases to trimming and J lost 0 bases; unmatched junction nucleotides: 6. CDR1 is SGHRS and CDR2 is YFSETQ in the germline V gene. The CDR3 sequence is 15 residues long. As DNA, the CDR3 is TGCGCCAGCAGCCGGGACAGTGATTTGAACACTGAAGCTTTCTTT. Its protein product is CASSRDSDLNTEAFF.

V is TRBV18 and J is TRBJ1-1, with D unresolved. The V gene's germline CDR1 is KGHSH and CDR2 LQKENI. V shed 3 bases and J shed 1 base, with 12 bases lying between them. This CDR3 region has 15 residues. CDR3 coding DNA: TGTGCCAGCTCACCGGCGGGGTCCAGGAACACTGAAGCTTTCTTT. Its translation: CASSPAGSRNTEAFF.

V usage is TRBV2 and J usage is TRBJ2-1, with 10 positions matching TRBD2. Germline CDR1 SNHLY, CDR2 FYNNEI. V trimming: 8 bases; J trimming: 6 bases; junction bases outside the gene matches: 7. This CDR3 contains 14 residues. Written as DNA, the CDR3 is TGTGCCAGCCAGAGACTAGCGGGTTCCAATGAGCAGTTCTTC. Its translation is CASQRLAGSNEQFF.

The rearrangement links TRBV5-5 to TRBJ1-6; possible D gene TRBD1, 5 bases. The CDR3 totals 15 residues. V lost 0 bases and J 5 bases, leaving 9 bases between the germline ends. Germline V lookup: CDR1 SGHKS, CDR2 YYEKEE (reference sequence). DNA for the CDR3: TGTGCCAGCAGCTTGGCCGGGACTAATAATTCACCCCTCCACTTT. As protein: CASSLAGTNNSPLHF.

The chain uses TRBV5-4 and TRBJ1-1; possible D gene TRBD1, 6 bases. The CDR3 covers 15 residues. Germline CDR1 reads SGHNT; CDR2 reads YYREEE (reference sequence). V was clipped by 4 bases and J by 0 bases, with 13 bases between them. The CDR3 reads CASSGLQGMNTEAFF. Here the CDR3 DNA reads TGTGCCAGCAGCGGCCTACAGGGTATGAACACTGAAGCTTTCTTT.

The chain has TRBV5-4 and TRBJ1-2; no clear D. The V end lost 3 bases, the J end lost 2 bases, and 8 bases lay between the germline ends. Germline CDR1 is SGHNT and CDR2 is YYREEE (reference sequence). The CDR3 totals 13 residues. The CDR3, as DNA: TGTGCCAGCAGCTCAGATCTCAACTATGGCTACACCTTC. Protein: CASSSDLNYGYTF.

As concerns this clone: This same CDR3 is encoded by further DNA sequences in the sample. V and J are TRBV19 and TRBJ1-3; D is perhaps TRBD1 (5 bases). Trimming shortened V by 3 bases and J by 0 bases, and 6 bases separated the two germline ends. The germline CDR1 and CDR2 sequences are LNHDA and SQIVND (reference sequence). The CDR3 totals 14 residues. For the CDR3, the DNA is TGTGCCAGTAGTATCGGGGGCTCTGGAAACACCATATATTTT. Protein product: CASSIGGSGNTIYF.

The CDR3 loop reads CSVGSSLAGGTQYF. For the CDR3, the DNA is TGCAGCGTTGGATCGTCCCTAGCGGGAGGAACCCAGTACTTC. The chain recombines TRBV29-1 with TRBJ2-5, with 11 bases matching TRBD2. From germline, CDR1 is SQVTM and CDR2 ANQGSEA. The V and J ends lost 4 bases and 8 bases, in that order; junction bases with no gene match: 9. The CDR3 loop spans 14 amino acids.

V is TRBV3-1 (or the pseudogene TRBV3-2) and J is TRBJ2-7; 7 bases agree with TRBD1. V dropped 6 bases and J dropped 6; count of bases not matched to a gene: 11. This CDR3 region has 14 residues. The V gene's germline CDR1 is LGHDT and CDR2 YNNKEL (reference sequence). The CDR3 here is CASSLNARQGEQYF. CDR3 DNA: TGTGCCAGCAGTCTTAATGCACGACAGGGCGAGCAGTACTTC.

The J gene is TRBJ2-7, the V gene TRBV20-1; TRBD1 matches 9 bases. V was pared by 3 bases and J by 5 bases, with 8 bases of the junction left unmatched. The CDR3 spans 14 residues. The germline V gene has CDR1 DFQATT and CDR2 SNEGSKA (reference sequence). The CDR3 region has the DNA TGCAGTGCTAGTGAAGGGACAGGGTGGGACGAGCAGTACTTC. Encoded protein: CSASEGTGWDEQYF.

This chain uses TRBV4-1 with TRBJ2-3; 13 bases align to TRBD2. This CDR3 spans 19 amino acids. Per the germline V gene, CDR1 is MGHRA and CDR2 is YSYEKL. V lost 0 bases, J lost 5 bases, and 11 bases stayed unmatched. CDR3 sequence reads: CASSQDAGTSGTGRDTQYF. DNA of the CDR3: TGCGCCAGCAGCCAAGACGCGGGGACTAGCGGGACCGGGCGAGATACGCAGTATTTT.

The chain couples TRBV5-1 to TRBJ1-6; TRBD1 agrees at 8 bases. The V segment lost 0 bases and the J segment 0 bases; nucleotides outside the gene matches: 5. Germline values: CDR1 SGHRS, CDR2 YFSETQ. CDR3 length: 18 residues. In nucleotides, the CDR3 is TGCGCCAGCAGCTTGGAGGGACAGGCGAGCTCCTATAATTCACCCCTCCACTTT. Amino acid sequence: CASSLEGQASSYNSPLHF.

The CDR3 loop is CASSLRGETDTQYF. The CDR3 DNA reads as TGTGCCAGCAGCTTGCGCGGGGAAACAGATACGCAGTATTTT. V is TRBV5-6 and J is TRBJ2-3; D perhaps matches TRBD2 (6 bases). V was cut by 1 base and J by 3 bases, with 9 bases left in between. Germline loops: CDR1 SGHDT, CDR2 YYEEEE. There are 14 residues in the CDR3.

Concerning this clone itself: Other DNA sequences within the sample encode an identical CDR3. The chain combines TRBV11-2 with TRBJ1-1; D may be TRBD1 (5 bases). Germline V lookup: CDR1 SGHAT, CDR2 FQNNGV. The CDR3 spans 15 residues. V was clipped by 1 base and J by 5 bases, with 14 bases between them. CDR3 in amino acids: CASSLVRGRGTEAFF. As DNA, the CDR3 is TGTGCCAGCAGCTTAGTTCGGGGGAGAGGAACTGAAGCTTTCTTT.

This chain uses TRBV7-2 with TRBJ1-3; 7 nucleotides match TRBD1. The V and J ends lost 4 bases and 3 bases, in that order; junction bases with no gene match: 6. The CDR3 loop spans 15 amino acids. Germline CDR1 and CDR2: SGHTA and FQGNSA. The DNA of the CDR3 is TGTGCCAGCAGCTCGGAGGGGGCGAATGGAAACACCATATATTTT. Translating it yields CASSSEGANGNTIYF.

The chain uses TRBV27 and TRBJ2-5, with TRBD1 as a possible D gene (8 bases). Trimming left V 5 bases short and J 0 bases short, with 19 bases between. The CDR3 spans 17 residues. Germline V CDR1 and CDR2: MNHEY, SMNVEV (reference sequence). The CDR3 bases are TGTGCCAGCAGTCGTGACAGGGGAGGGCTGAACCAAGAGACCCAGTACTTC. Translated, it gives CASSRDRGGLNQETQYF.

The CDR3 spells CASSSLGQGKNYGYTF. The CDR3 DNA reads as TGTGCCAGTAGCTCCCTGGGACAGGGGAAAAACTATGGCTACACCTTC. The gene calls are TRBV19 and TRBJ1-2; 10 bases fit TRBD1. Germline V gene lookup returns CDR1 LNHDA and CDR2 SQIVND (reference sequence). This CDR3 has 16 residues. Germline trimming cut 6 bases from V and 2 bases from J; bases unmatched to any gene: 9.

V is TRBV27 and J is TRBJ1-2, with TRBD1 matching 7 bases. The germline gives CDR1 MNHEY, CDR2 SMNVEV (reference sequence). The CDR3 contains 17 residues. The junction had 14 bases not matched to a gene; V was cut back by 3 bases and J by 4 bases. CDR3 region: CASSFLGDPGQSYGYTF. In DNA, the CDR3 is TGTGCCAGCAGTTTCCTTGGGGATCCGGGACAGTCCTATGGCTACACCTTC.

The chain couples TRBV28 to TRBJ1-1; D is unclear. V lost 7 bases, J lost 5 bases, and 17 bases lay in between. The CDR3 consists of 14 residues. The germline V gene encodes CDR1 MDHEN and CDR2 SYDVKM. CDR3 DNA: TGTGCCAGCACTCCCGCGGACGGGAGGACTGAAGCTTTCTTT. It specifies CASTPADGRTEAFF.

V is TRBV6-1 and J is TRBJ2-1; TRBD2 aligns across 11 bases. Germline V gives CDR1 MNHNS, CDR2 SASEGT. Trimming at V came to 2 bases and at J to 10 bases, leaving 1 base not matched to a gene. This CDR3 comprises 13 residues. The CDR3 nucleotides are TGTGCCAGCAGTGAATGGACTAGCGGGGAGCAGTTCTTC. Protein product: CASSEWTSGEQFF.

This rearrangement joins TRBV2 to TRBJ1-2; no clear D. Germline V gene data show CDR1 as SNHLY and CDR2 as FYNNEI. The CDR3 sequence is 13 residues long. The V gene lost 2 bases and the J gene lost 6 bases, with 10 bases spanning the gap. CDR3 region: CASSEPPPNGYTF. The DNA for the CDR3 is TGTGCCAGCAGTGAACCTCCCCCTAATGGCTACACCTTC.

In its sample, this clone was seen once. The rearrangement joins TRBV6-5 to TRBJ2-2, with D maybe TRBD2 (6 bases). V dropped 7 bases and J dropped 9 bases, with 21 bases sitting between them. This CDR3 has 15 residues. Germline V gives CDR1 MNHEY, CDR2 SVGAGI. Here the CDR3 reads CASTTRWGVDRELFF. The DNA of the CDR3 is TGTGCCAGCACCACCCGGTGGGGGGTCGACCGGGAGCTGTTTTTT.

This clone was observed a handful of times. The V call is TRBV7-2, the J call TRBJ2-7; no clear D gene. Trimming left V 1 base short and J 3 bases short, with 7 bases between. Germline-derived CDR1 and CDR2 are SGHTA and FQGNSA. The CDR3 totals 13 residues. The CDR3 DNA reads as TGTGCCAGCAGCTTAGTCAACATCTACGAGCAGTACTTC. Translating gives CASSLVNIYEQYF.

This clone was recorded a few times. The rearrangement links TRBV30 to TRBJ1-2, with TRBD1 matching over 7 bases. V trimming: 0 bases; J trimming: 4 bases; junction bases outside the gene matches: 5. This CDR3 spans 14 amino acids. Germline CDR1 and CDR2: GTSNPN and SVGIG (reference sequence). The CDR3 DNA reads TGTGCCTGGAGTGTAGTCCGGACAGGCTATGGCTACACCTTC. This sequence encodes CAWSVVRTGYGYTF. The full variable domain, in which reference TRBV30 and TRBJ1-2 provide the parts outside the CDR3, is SQTIHQWPATLVQPVGSPLSLECTVEGTSNPNLYWYRQAAGRGLQLLFYSVGIGQISSEVPQNLSASRPQDRQFILSSKKLLLSDSGFYLCAWSVVRTGYGYTFGSGTRLTVV.

Notes on this clone: Different DNA sequences within this sample yield the same CDR3. J is TRBJ2-3 and V is TRBV19; 7 nucleotides match TRBD1. Germline V gene lookup returns CDR1 LNHDA and CDR2 SQIVND (reference sequence). The J segment lost 5 bases and the V segment lost 5 bases, leaving 1 base of the junction unmatched. This CDR3 comprises 12 residues. This chain's CDR3 is CASSPGGDTQYF. The CDR3 DNA follows: TGTGCCAGTAGTCCAGGGGGAGATACGCAGTATTTT.

The chain carries TRBV11-2 and TRBJ1-1; 8 nucleotides line up with TRBD1. V gave up 5 bases and J gave up 2 bases; unmatched junction bases: 10. CDR1 is SGHAT, CDR2 FQNNGV, per germline. This CDR3 has 16 amino acids. The CDR3 here is CASSLRWQGANTEAFF. DNA for the CDR3: TGTGCCAGCAGCCTCCGGTGGCAGGGGGCAAACACTGAAGCTTTCTTT.

A single count supports this clone. The rearrangement links TRBV29-1 to TRBJ1-4; 10 bases are a match to TRBD1. Germline V gene data show CDR1 as SQVTM and CDR2 as ANQGSEA. CDR3 length: 14 residues. Unmatched junction bases numbered 2, after V lost 4 bases and J lost 3 bases. CDR3 sequence reads: CSVGGQGANEKLFF. The DNA for the CDR3 is TGCAGCGTTGGAGGACAGGGGGCTAATGAAAAACTGTTTTTT.

This clone appeared once. This rearrangement joins TRBV27 to TRBJ1-2; D perhaps matches TRBD1 (5 bases). Germline CDR1 and CDR2: MNHEY and SMNVEV (reference sequence). The CDR3 is made up of 12 amino acids. V was clipped by 5 bases and J by 5 bases, with 9 bases between them. CDR3 DNA sequence: TGTGCCAGCAGTGCTGCAGGGTATGGCTACACCTTC. Amino acids: CASSAAGYGYTF.

Here the CDR3 DNA reads TGTGCCAGCAGCCCCCGTGCCAGGGGGAGCGGCTACACCTTC. Its translation: CASSPRARGSGYTF. The V gene is TRBV14, the J gene TRBJ1-2; TRBD1 matches at 7 bases. The germline V gene has CDR1 SGHDN and CDR2 FVKESK. CDR3 length equals 14 residues. V lost 4 bases, J lost 8 bases, and 10 bases stayed unmatched.